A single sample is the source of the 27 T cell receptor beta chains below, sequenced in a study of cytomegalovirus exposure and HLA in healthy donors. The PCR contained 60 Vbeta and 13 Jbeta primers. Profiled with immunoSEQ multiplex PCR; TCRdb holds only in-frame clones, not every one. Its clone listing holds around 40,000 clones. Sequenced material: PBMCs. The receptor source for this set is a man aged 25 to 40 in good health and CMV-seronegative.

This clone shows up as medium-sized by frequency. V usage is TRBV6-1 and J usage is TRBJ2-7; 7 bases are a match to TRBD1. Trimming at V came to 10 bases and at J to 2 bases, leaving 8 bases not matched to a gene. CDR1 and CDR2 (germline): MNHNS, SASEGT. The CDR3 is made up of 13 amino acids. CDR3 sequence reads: CATSGTEPYEQYF. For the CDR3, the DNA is TGTGCCACCTCCGGGACAGAGCCCTACGAGCAGTACTTC.

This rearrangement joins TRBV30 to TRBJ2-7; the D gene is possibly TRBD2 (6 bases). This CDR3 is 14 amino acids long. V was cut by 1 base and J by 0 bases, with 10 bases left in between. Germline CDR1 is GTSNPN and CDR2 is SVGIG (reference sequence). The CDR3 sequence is CAWSARGSSYEQYF. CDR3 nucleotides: TGTGCCTGGAGTGCGCGGGGAAGCTCCTACGAGCAGTACTTC. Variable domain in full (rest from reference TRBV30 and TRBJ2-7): SQTIHQWPATLVQPVGSPLSLECTVEGTSNPNLYWYRQAAGRGLQLLFYSVGIGQISSEVPQNLSASRPQDRQFILSSKKLLLSDSGFYLCAWSARGSSYEQYFGPGTRLTVT.

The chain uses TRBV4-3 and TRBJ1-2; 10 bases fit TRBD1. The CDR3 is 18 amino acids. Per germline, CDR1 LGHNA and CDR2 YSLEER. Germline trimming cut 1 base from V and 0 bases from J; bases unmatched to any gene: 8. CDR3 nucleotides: TGCGCCAGCAGCCAAGGGCCGGGACAGGGGCTTACTAACTATGGCTACACCTTC. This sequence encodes CASSQGPGQGLTNYGYTF.

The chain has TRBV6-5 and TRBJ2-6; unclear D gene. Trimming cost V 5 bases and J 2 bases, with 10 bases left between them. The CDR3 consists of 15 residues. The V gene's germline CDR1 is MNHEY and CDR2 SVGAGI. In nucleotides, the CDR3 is TGTGCCAGCAGTACCATCGGAGCTGGGGCCAACGTCCTGACTTTC. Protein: CASSTIGAGANVLTF.

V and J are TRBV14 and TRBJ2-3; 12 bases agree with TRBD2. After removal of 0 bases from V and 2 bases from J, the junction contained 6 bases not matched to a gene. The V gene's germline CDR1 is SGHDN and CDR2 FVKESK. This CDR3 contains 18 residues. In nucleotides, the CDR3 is TGTGCCAGCAGCCAAGAAGATCTAGCGGGAGGGAACACAGATACGCAGTATTTT. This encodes CASSQEDLAGGNTDTQYF.

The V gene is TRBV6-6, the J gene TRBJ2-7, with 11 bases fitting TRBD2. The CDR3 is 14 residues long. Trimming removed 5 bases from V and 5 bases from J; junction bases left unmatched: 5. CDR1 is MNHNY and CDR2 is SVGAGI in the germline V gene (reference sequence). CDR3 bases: TGTGCCAGCAGTAAACCGGGACTAGCGGACGAGCAGTACTTC. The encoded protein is CASSKPGLADEQYF.

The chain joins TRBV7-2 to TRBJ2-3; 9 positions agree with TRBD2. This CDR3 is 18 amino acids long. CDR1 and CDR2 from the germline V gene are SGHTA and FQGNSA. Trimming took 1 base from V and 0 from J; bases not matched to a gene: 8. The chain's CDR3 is CASSLDGASGTSTDTQYF. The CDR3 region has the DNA TGTGCCAGCAGCTTAGATGGGGCTAGCGGGACTAGCACAGATACGCAGTATTTT.

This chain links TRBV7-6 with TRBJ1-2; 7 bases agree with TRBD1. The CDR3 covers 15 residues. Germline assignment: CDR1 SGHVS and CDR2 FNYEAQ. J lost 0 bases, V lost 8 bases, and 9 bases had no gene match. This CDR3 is CASGEQDRPNYGYTF. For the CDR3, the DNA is TGTGCCAGCGGCGAACAGGACAGGCCTAACTATGGCTACACCTTC.

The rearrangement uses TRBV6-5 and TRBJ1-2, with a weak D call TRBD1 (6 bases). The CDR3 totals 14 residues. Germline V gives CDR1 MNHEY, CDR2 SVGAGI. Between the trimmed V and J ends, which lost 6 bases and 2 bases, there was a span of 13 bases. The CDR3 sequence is CASSPGQLNYGYTF. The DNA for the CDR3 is TGTGCCAGCAGCCCAGGACAGCTGAACTATGGCTACACCTTC.

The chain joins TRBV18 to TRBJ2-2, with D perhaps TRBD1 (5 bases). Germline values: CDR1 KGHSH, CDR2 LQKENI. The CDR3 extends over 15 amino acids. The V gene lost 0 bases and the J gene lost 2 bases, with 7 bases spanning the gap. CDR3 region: CASSPPTENTGELFF. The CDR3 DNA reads TGTGCCAGCTCACCACCGACAGAAAACACCGGGGAGCTGTTTTTT.

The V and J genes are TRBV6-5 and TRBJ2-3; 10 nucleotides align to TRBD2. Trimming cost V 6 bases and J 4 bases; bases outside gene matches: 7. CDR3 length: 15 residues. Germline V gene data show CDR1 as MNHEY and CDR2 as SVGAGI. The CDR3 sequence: CASRLAGGPPDTQYF. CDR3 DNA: TGTGCCAGCAGATTAGCGGGAGGACCCCCAGATACGCAGTATTTT.

The CDR3 spells CAWSEQGRGSYEQYF. CDR3 nucleotide sequence: TGTGCCTGGAGCGAGCAGGGTAGAGGCTCCTACGAGCAGTACTTC. This chain connects TRBV30 to TRBJ2-7; possible D gene TRBD1, 5 bases. In germline, CDR1 is GTSNPN, CDR2 SVGIG (reference sequence). The CDR3 has 15 amino acids. Trimming removed 3 bases at V and 0 bases at J, with 15 bases between.

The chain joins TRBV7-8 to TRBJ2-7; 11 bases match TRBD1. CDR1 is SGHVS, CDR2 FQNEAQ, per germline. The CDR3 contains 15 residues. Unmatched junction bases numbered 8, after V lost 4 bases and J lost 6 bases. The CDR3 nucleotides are TGTGCCAGCAGCTCCTCCGGGACAGGGGGGAGCGAGCAGTACTTC. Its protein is CASSSSGTGGSEQYF.

The CDR3 reads CASSSGQGAILAYEQYF. The CDR3, as DNA: TGTGCCAGCAGCTCAGGACAGGGGGCCATCCTAGCCTACGAGCAGTACTTC. The J gene is TRBJ2-7, the V gene TRBV7-9; 11 bases align to TRBD1. The CDR3 has 17 amino acids. V gave up 4 bases and J gave up 2 bases; unmatched junction bases: 10. The germline CDR1 and CDR2 sequences are SEHNR and FQNEAQ (reference sequence).

The CDR3, as DNA: TGCGCCAGCAGCCAAGGACTAGCGGGAGAGGGGAAATACGAGCAGTACTTC. Translated: CASSQGLAGEGKYEQYF. The chain is built from TRBV4-1 and TRBJ2-7; 12 bases align to TRBD2. V gave up 1 base and J gave up 4 bases; unmatched junction bases: 8. The germline CDR1 and CDR2 sequences are MGHRA and YSYEKL. This CDR3 has 17 residues.

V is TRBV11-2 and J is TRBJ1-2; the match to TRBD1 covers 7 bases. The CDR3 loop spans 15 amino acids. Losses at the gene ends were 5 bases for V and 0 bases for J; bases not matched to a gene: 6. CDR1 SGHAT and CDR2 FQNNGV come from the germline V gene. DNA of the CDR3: TGTGCCAGCAGCCCAAGACAGGGAGCTAACTATGGCTACACCTTC. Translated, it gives CASSPRQGANYGYTF.

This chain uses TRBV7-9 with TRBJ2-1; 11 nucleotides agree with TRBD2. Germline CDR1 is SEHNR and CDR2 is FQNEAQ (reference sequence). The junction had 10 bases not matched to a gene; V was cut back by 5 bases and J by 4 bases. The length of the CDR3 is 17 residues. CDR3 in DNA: TGTGCCAGCAGCCTAACCGGGACTAGCGGCTTTTACAATGAGCAGTTCTTC. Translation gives CASSLTGTSGFYNEQFF. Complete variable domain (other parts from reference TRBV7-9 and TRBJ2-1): DTGVSQNPRHKITKRGQNVTFRCDPISEHNRLYWYRQTLGQGPEFLTYFQNEAQLEKSRLLSDRFSAERPKGSFSTLEIQRTEQGDSAMYLCASSLTGTSGFYNEQFFGPGTRLTVL.

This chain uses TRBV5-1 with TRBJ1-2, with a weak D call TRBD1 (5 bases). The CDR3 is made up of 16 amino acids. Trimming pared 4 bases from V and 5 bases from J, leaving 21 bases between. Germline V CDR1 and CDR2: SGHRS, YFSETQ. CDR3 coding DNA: TGCGCCAGCAGCACTGACGGACAAGGCTATGGGTATGGCTACACCTTC. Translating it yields CASSTDGQGYGYGYTF.

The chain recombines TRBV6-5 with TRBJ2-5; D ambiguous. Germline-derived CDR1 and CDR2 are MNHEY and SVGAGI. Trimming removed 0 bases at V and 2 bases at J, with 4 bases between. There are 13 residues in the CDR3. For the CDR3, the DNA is TGTGCCAGCAGTTACTCTCCGCAAGAGACCCAGTACTTC. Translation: CASSYSPQETQYF.

CDR3 sequence: CSVGGLAGVNEQFF. For the CDR3, the DNA is TGCAGCGTTGGGGGACTAGCGGGTGTCAATGAGCAGTTCTTC. This chain joins TRBV29-1 and TRBJ2-1, with 12 bases aligning to TRBD2. CDR1 and CDR2 from the germline V gene are SQVTM and ANQGSEA. This CDR3 has 14 amino acids. J gave up 6 bases and V 4 bases, and 4 bases lay outside the gene matches.

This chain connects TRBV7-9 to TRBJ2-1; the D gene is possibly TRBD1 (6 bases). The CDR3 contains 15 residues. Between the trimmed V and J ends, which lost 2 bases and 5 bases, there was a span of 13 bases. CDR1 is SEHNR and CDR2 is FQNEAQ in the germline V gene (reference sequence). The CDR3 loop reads CASSLTQGFDNEQFF. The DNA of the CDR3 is TGTGCCAGCAGCTTAACACAGGGTTTCGACAATGAGCAGTTCTTC.

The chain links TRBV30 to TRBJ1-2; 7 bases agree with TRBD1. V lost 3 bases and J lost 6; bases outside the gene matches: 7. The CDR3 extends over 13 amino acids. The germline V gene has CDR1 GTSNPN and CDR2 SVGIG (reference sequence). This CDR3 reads CAWRGQMVDGYTF. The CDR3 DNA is TGTGCCTGGAGGGGACAGATGGTAGATGGCTACACCTTC.

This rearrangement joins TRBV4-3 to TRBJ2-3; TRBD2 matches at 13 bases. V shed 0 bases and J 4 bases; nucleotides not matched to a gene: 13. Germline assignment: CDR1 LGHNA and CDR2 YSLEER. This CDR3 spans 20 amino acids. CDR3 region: CASSQDPTTSGRLGADTQYF. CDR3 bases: TGCGCCAGCAGCCAAGATCCGACGACTAGCGGGAGGCTAGGCGCAGATACGCAGTATTTT.

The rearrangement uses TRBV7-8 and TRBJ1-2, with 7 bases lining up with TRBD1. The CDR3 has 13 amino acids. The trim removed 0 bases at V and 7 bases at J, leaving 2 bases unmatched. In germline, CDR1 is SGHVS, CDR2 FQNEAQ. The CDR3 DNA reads TGTGCCAGCAGCTTAGCGTCAGGGGGTGGCTACACCTTC. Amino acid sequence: CASSLASGGGYTF.

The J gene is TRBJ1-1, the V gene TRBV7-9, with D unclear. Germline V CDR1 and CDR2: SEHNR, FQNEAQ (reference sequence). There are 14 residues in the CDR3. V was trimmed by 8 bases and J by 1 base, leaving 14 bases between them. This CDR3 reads CASGQPGWNTEAFF. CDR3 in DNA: TGTGCCAGCGGCCAACCGGGTTGGAACACTGAAGCTTTCTTT.

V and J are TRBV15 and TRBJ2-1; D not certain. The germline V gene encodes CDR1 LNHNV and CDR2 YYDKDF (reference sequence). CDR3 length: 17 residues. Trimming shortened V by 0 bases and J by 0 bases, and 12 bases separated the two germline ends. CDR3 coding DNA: TGTGCCACCAGCAGAGATACCCATCCCAGCTCCTACAATGAGCAGTTCTTC. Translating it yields CATSRDTHPSSYNEQFF.

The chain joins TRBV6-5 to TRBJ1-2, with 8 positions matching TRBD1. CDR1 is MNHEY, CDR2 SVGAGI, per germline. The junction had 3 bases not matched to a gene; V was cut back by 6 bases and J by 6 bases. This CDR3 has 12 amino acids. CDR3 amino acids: CASSWDRNGYTF. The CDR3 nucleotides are TGTGCCAGCAGCTGGGACAGGAATGGCTACACCTTC.